This section outlines one T cell receptor (beta chain) sequence together with its context. Libraries were prepared by immunoSEQ multiplex PCR; TCRdb keeps only in-frame clonotypes and omits some of them. In the table there are roughly 60,000 clones, about 88% of which are singletons. The sample is drawn from a study of OX40 agonist ivuxolimab in advanced cancers. This CDR3 region has 14 residues. Germline assignment: CDR1 LNHDA and CDR2 SQIVND (reference sequence). Trimming removed 3 bases from V and 1 base from J; junction bases left unmatched: 0. Sequences were derived from CD4+ or CD8+ T cells sorted from blood, sampled in a trial of the OX40 agonist ivuxolimab. The chain combines TRBV19 with TRBJ2-5; 9 positions match TRBD2. This sequence was found in an adult with an advanced solid tumor such as melanoma, head and neck, liver or kidney cancer. The CDR3 loop is CASSMTSGQETQYF. The CDR3 region has the DNA TGTGCCAGTAGTATGACTAGCGGCCAAGAGACCCAGTACTTC. Full variable domain (missing parts from reference TRBV19 and TRBJ2-5): DGGITQSPKYLFRKEGQNVTLSCEQNLNHDAMYWYRQDPGQGLRLIYYSQIVNDFQKGDIAEGYSVSREKKESFPLTVTSAQKNPTAFYLCASSMTSGQETQYFGPGTRLLVL.